The 26 T cell receptor beta chains below were found in one sample sequenced in a study of OX40 agonist ivuxolimab in advanced cancers. Profiling relied on immunoSEQ multiplex PCR, and the TCRdb table lists in-frame clones only, not all of them. Found here are about 83,000 clones, 70% to 90% of them singletons; the top ten hold roughly 0.7%. Here the sequenced sample was CD4+ or CD8+ T cells sorted from blood, taken in a trial of the OX40 agonist ivuxolimab. The receptors were sampled from an adult with an advanced solid tumor such as melanoma, head and neck, liver or kidney cancer.

The chain combines TRBV27 with TRBJ1-6, with D unresolved. CDR3 length equals 14 residues. Trimming cost V 0 bases and J 1 base, with 1 base left between them. Germline CDR1 is MNHEY and CDR2 is SMNVEV (reference sequence). CDR3 amino acids: CASSLSSYNSPLHF. CDR3 nucleotide sequence: TGTGCCAGCAGTTTATCGTCCTATAATTCACCCCTCCACTTT.

V gene TRBV5-1 combines with J gene TRBJ1-6; D unresolved. The CDR3 covers 16 residues. Trimming stripped 1 base from V and 2 bases from J, with 10 bases between. Germline loops: CDR1 SGHRS, CDR2 YFSETQ. The CDR3 loop is CASSLSPGTYNSPLHF. In nucleotides, the CDR3 is TGCGCCAGCAGCTTGTCCCCGGGCACCTATAATTCACCCCTCCACTTT.

The chain carries TRBV20-1 and TRBJ2-7; unclear D gene. CDR3 length: 11 residues. CDR1 and CDR2 (germline): DFQATT, SNEGSKA (reference sequence). V shed 2 bases and J shed 4 bases, with 6 bases lying between them. CDR3 coding DNA: TGCAGTGCTAGACGGCAGTACGAGCAGTACTTC. This gives the protein CSARRQYEQYF.

V gene TRBV10-3 combines with J gene TRBJ2-5; D assignment may be TRBD1 or TRBD2 (5 bases each). CDR1 and CDR2 from the germline V gene are ENHRY and SYGVKD. Trimming removed 10 bases at V and 1 base at J, with 13 bases between. This CDR3 is built from 13 residues. CDR3 sequence (DNA): TGTGCCACCGCGTTGGGGGTCCAAGAGACCCAGTACTTC. This gives the protein CATALGVQETQYF.

The genes are TRBV15 and TRBJ2-3; possible D gene TRBD2, 7 bases. Germline V CDR1 and CDR2: LNHNV, YYDKDF (reference sequence). The CDR3 totals 17 residues. The V and J ends lost 2 bases and 2 bases respectively, with 17 bases between them. The CDR3 DNA sequence: TGTGCCACCAGCAGACATAGTGGGGGGGGACACACAGATACGCAGTATTTT. It encodes CATSRHSGGGHTDTQYF.

This clone occurred many times. The CDR3 loop reads CASSLVNTGELFF. The CDR3 DNA reads as TGTGCCAGCAGCTTAGTGAACACCGGGGAGCTGTTTTTT. The chain recombines TRBV11-2 with TRBJ2-2; no firm D call. Germline CDR1 and CDR2: SGHAT and FQNNGV. This CDR3 has 13 amino acids. Trimming took off 1 base at V and 1 base at J, with 1 base between the two ends.

This chain joins TRBV2 and TRBJ2-1, with 13 bases aligning to TRBD2. Germline CDR1 reads SNHLY; CDR2 reads FYNNEI. CDR3 length equals 16 residues. Unmatched junction bases numbered 11, after V lost 6 bases and J lost 9 bases. The CDR3 sequence is CASRAGLAGVYGEQFF. As DNA, the CDR3 is TGTGCCAGCAGGGCCGGACTAGCGGGAGTCTATGGTGAGCAGTTCTTC. Together with reference TRBV2 and TRBJ2-1, the CDR3 gives the full variable domain: EPEVTQTPSHQVTQMGQEVILRCVPISNHLYFYWYRQILGQKVEFLVSFYNNEISEKSEIFDDQFSVERPDGSNFTLKIRSTKLEDSAMYFCASRAGLAGVYGEQFFGPGTRLTVL.

To note about this clone: An end of the junction differs from the germline gene, which may be a read error. This sequence joins TRBV5-1 and TRBJ1-1; 10 positions match TRBD1. The length of the CDR3 is 14 residues. CDR1 is SGHRS and CDR2 is YFSETQ in the germline V gene. The CDR3 nucleotides are TGCGCCAGCAGCAGAACCGCCGGGACAGGGGTCTCCCTCTTC. Its protein is CASSRTAGTGVSLF.

The J gene is TRBJ1-3, the V gene TRBV7-2; D perhaps matches TRBD1 (5 bases). The CDR3 covers 16 residues. The V and J ends lost 6 bases and 0 bases respectively, with 15 bases between them. CDR1 is SGHTA and CDR2 is FQGNSA in the germline V gene. The CDR3 reads CASRESTGLSGNTIYF. DNA for the CDR3: TGTGCCAGCAGAGAGAGCACAGGTCTCTCTGGAAACACCATATATTTT. Using reference TRBV7-2 and TRBJ1-3 for the parts outside the CDR3, the full variable domain is GAGVSQSPSNKVTEKGKDVELRCDPISGHTALYWYRQSLGQGLEFLIYFQGNSAPDKSGLPSDRFSAERTGGSVSTLTIQRTQQEDSAVYLCASRESTGLSGNTIYFGEGSWLTVV.

This clone appeared a few times. The CDR3 here is CASSQNRGLGAFF. The CDR3 DNA follows: TGCGCCAGCAGCCAAAACCGGGGCCTAGGGGCTTTCTTT. The chain couples TRBV4-1 to TRBJ1-1; tentatively, D is TRBD1 (5 bases). The CDR3 totals 13 residues. The germline V gene has CDR1 MGHRA and CDR2 YSYEKL. V gave up 2 bases and J gave up 11 bases, with 15 bases separating them.

The CDR3 is CASSVDGYGTQYF. DNA of the CDR3: TGTGCCAGCAGCGTAGATGGTTACGGGACCCAGTACTTC. The chain has TRBV9 and TRBJ2-5, with D uncertain. This CDR3 contains 13 residues. Germline lookup yields CDR1 SGDLS and CDR2 YYNGEE. V was cut by 0 bases and J by 7 bases, with 10 bases left in between.

The chain employs TRBV12-5 and TRBJ2-1; D is unclear. V was shortened by 0 bases and J by 7 bases, with 13 bases between the two germline ends. CDR1 is LGHNT and CDR2 is FRNRAP in the germline V gene. The CDR3 is 15 residues long. This chain's CDR3 is CASGLVLIPENEQFF. CDR3 DNA: TGTGCTAGTGGTTTGGTACTGATCCCAGAAAATGAGCAGTTCTTC.

This rearrangement joins TRBV15 to TRBJ2-1, with 10 nucleotides matching TRBD2. After removal of 0 bases from V and 7 bases from J, the junction contained 6 bases not matched to a gene. The CDR3 runs to 16 residues. The V gene's germline CDR1 is LNHNV and CDR2 YYDKDF (reference sequence). This chain's CDR3 is CATSRDLAGDENEQFF. The DNA for the CDR3 is TGTGCCACCAGCAGAGACCTAGCGGGAGACGAAAATGAGCAGTTCTTC.

This clone was detected a few times. The V and J genes are TRBV9 and TRBJ1-1; D gene uncertain. Germline values: CDR1 SGDLS, CDR2 YYNGEE. The CDR3 consists of 14 residues. Trimming shortened V by 0 bases and J by 7 bases, and 13 bases separated the two germline ends. The CDR3 nucleotides are TGTGCCAGCAGCGTAGCCGGTCGGGATAATGAAGCTTTCTTT. Its translation is CASSVAGRDNEAFF.

V and J are TRBV27 and TRBJ1-2; TRBD1 is a possible D gene (6 bases). Deletions cut 5 bases from V and 4 bases from J, with 20 bases between. The CDR3 covers 16 residues. CDR1 is MNHEY and CDR2 is SMNVEV in the germline V gene (reference sequence). This CDR3 reads CASSLSQGSTVYGYTF. The CDR3 nucleotides read TGTGCCAGCAGTCTTTCCCAGGGGTCAACTGTCTATGGCTACACCTTC.

The rearrangement uses TRBV18 and TRBJ1-1; D not certain. The CDR3 runs to 11 residues. In germline, CDR1 is KGHSH, CDR2 LQKENI. V was pared by 3 bases and J by 8 bases, with 7 bases between. This CDR3 reads CASSPGREAFF. In DNA form, the CDR3 reads TGTGCCAGCTCACCGGGCAGGGAAGCTTTCTTT.

The chain has TRBV11-2 and TRBJ1-1; D remains ambiguous. The V and J ends lost 5 bases and 3 bases respectively, with 22 bases between them. This CDR3 region has 17 residues. Per the germline V gene, CDR1 is SGHAT and CDR2 is FQNNGV. In nucleotides, the CDR3 is TGTGCCAGCAGCCGCGATAGGAGTCCTGGGCCCGACACTGAAGCTTTCTTT. Translating it yields CASSRDRSPGPDTEAFF.

This clone turned up a few times. The chain recombines TRBV10-2 with TRBJ2-1; 9 bases match TRBD2. The germline gives CDR1 WSHSY, CDR2 SAAADI. J lost 0 bases, V lost 3 bases, and 6 bases had no gene match. There are 17 residues in the CDR3. CDR3 protein: CASSDHRGGGSYNEQFF. CDR3 sequence (DNA): TGCGCCAGCAGTGATCATCGCGGGGGGGGCTCCTACAATGAGCAGTTCTTC.

V usage is TRBV7-2 and J usage is TRBJ2-3; no definite D call. V lost 5 bases and J 2 bases, leaving 5 bases between the germline ends. CDR1 is SGHTA and CDR2 is FQGNSA in the germline V gene. The CDR3 totals 12 residues. CDR3 nucleotide sequence: TGTGCCAGCAGCCACAACACAGATACGCAGTATTTT. It codes for CASSHNTDTQYF.

The chain couples TRBV6-5 to TRBJ2-5; D might be TRBD2 (5 bases). The CDR3 has 13 residues. Per germline, CDR1 MNHEY and CDR2 SVGAGI. Trimming stripped 7 bases from V and 10 bases from J, with 19 bases between. DNA for the CDR3: TGTGCCAGCACTGGCGGGCCTTTGGTAGACCAGTACTTC. The encoded protein is CASTGGPLVDQYF.

With regard to this clone: Other DNA sequences from this sample encode an identical CDR3 as well. The chain is built from TRBV18 and TRBJ2-5; possibly TRBD1 for D (6 bases). There are 13 residues in the CDR3. Trimming removed 3 bases at V and 5 bases at J, with 10 bases between. Per germline, CDR1 KGHSH and CDR2 LQKENI. The CDR3 sequence is CASSPGQGETQYF. Here the CDR3 DNA reads TGTGCCAGCTCACCGGGGCAGGGGGAGACCCAGTACTTC.

V is TRBV29-1 and J is TRBJ2-3, with no clear D. The V end lost 1 base, the J end lost 1 base, and 12 bases lay between the germline ends. The germline CDR1 and CDR2 sequences are SQVTM and ANQGSEA. The CDR3 length is 15 residues. Written as DNA, the CDR3 is TGCAGCGTTGAAGGTCTAACAATTGGCACAGATACGCAGTATTTT. Its translation is CSVEGLTIGTDTQYF.

The CDR3 loop is CASRLTSSYNEQFF. The CDR3 nucleotides are TGCGCCAGCAGGCTGACTAGCTCCTACAATGAGCAGTTCTTC. This chain joins TRBV5-1 and TRBJ2-1, with a tentative D call TRBD2 (6 bases). V gave up 5 bases and J gave up 0 bases, with 9 bases separating them. Germline CDR1 reads SGHRS; CDR2 reads YFSETQ. CDR3 length equals 14 residues.

V usage is TRBV7-2 and J usage is TRBJ2-5; D gene ambiguous. Germline CDR1 reads SGHTA; CDR2 reads FQGNSA. The CDR3 loop spans 14 amino acids. V was trimmed by 1 base and J by 3 bases, leaving 9 bases between them. The CDR3 nucleotides are TGTGCCAGCAGCTTAGGGATTCGAGAAGAGACCCAGTACTTC. Translated, it gives CASSLGIREETQYF.

The V and J genes are TRBV19 and TRBJ2-5; TRBD1 aligns across 7 bases. CDR1 and CDR2 (germline): LNHDA, SQIVND (reference sequence). This CDR3 contains 16 residues. V lost 3 bases and J lost 6; bases outside the gene matches: 13. The CDR3 spells CASSIDATGFGKTQYF. The CDR3 coding sequence is TGTGCCAGTAGTATTGACGCGACAGGGTTCGGAAAGACCCAGTACTTC. Full variable domain (remainder filled in from reference TRBV19 and TRBJ2-5): DGGITQSPKYLFRKEGQNVTLSCEQNLNHDAMYWYRQDPGQGLRLIYYSQIVNDFQKGDIAEGYSVSREKKESFPLTVTSAQKNPTAFYLCASSIDATGFGKTQYFGPGTRLLVL.

The chain carries TRBV29-1 and TRBJ2-1; 7 bases fit TRBD2. The CDR3 spans 16 residues. J lost 10 bases, V lost 0 bases, and 15 bases had no gene match. Germline CDR1 SQVTM, CDR2 ANQGSEA. The CDR3 region has the DNA TGCAGCGTTGAAGATCCTCTAGCGGCCACATGGAGCGAGCAGTTCTTC. As protein: CSVEDPLAATWSEQFF.